This is a list of T cell receptor beta chains from one sample in a study of shared clonotypes between healthy human individuals. Some clones are missing from TCRdb's copy, which holds only in-frame ones; the method was immunoSEQ multiplex PCR. The sample has hundreds of thousands of clones, 75% to 85% seen once; the top ten hold roughly 13%. Sequencing was carried out using PBMCs. These receptors came from a middle-aged woman in good health. Some clones in this sample may be carry-over from other donors' samples. Both conserved end residues are part of each CDR3. A D gene is named only where the DNA matches it firmly. Size tells how often a clone was seen (once, few, many) or the class of an expanded clone, and some rows leave it out.

CDR3 protein: CASSFDRGSKNIQYF
CDR3 DNA: TGTGCCAGTAGTTTCGACAGGGGGTCCAAAAACATTCAGTACTTC
CDR3 length: 15
D gene: TRBD1
V gene: TRBV19
J gene: TRBJ2-4
clone size: few

CDR3 protein: CAWNRAWTGELFF
CDR3 DNA: TGTGCCTGGAACAGGGCCTGGACCGGGGAGCTGTTTTTT
CDR3 length: 13
D gene: NA
V gene: TRBV30
J gene: TRBJ2-2
clone size: NA

CDR3 protein: CASQEGARNTEAFF
CDR3 DNA: TGTGCCAGCCAGGAGGGGGCCCGGAACACTGAAGCTTTCTTT
CDR3 length: 14
D gene: TRBD1
V gene: TRBV10-3
J gene: TRBJ1-1
clone size: few

CDR3 protein: CASSAEYETQYF
CDR3 DNA: TGTGCCAGCTCAGCCGAATACGAGACCCAGTACTTC
CDR3 length: 12
D gene: NA
V gene: TRBV18
J gene: TRBJ2-5
clone size: NA

CDR3 protein: CASSLDGVGSSYEQYF
CDR3 DNA: TGCGCCAGCAGCTTGGACGGGGTAGGAAGCTCCTACGAGCAGTACTTC
CDR3 length: 16
D gene: NA
V gene: TRBV5-1
J gene: TRBJ2-7
clone size: NA

CDR3 protein: CASSLDGVNTIYF
CDR3 DNA: TGTGCCAGCAGCTTAGATGGTGTAAACACCATATATTTT
CDR3 length: 13
D gene: NA
V gene: TRBV11-2
J gene: TRBJ1-3
clone size: NA

CDR3 protein: CASSLGLGKSTDTQYF
CDR3 DNA: TGTGCCAGCAGCTTAGGCCTGGGTAAAAGCACAGATACGCAGTATTTT
CDR3 length: 16
D gene: NA
V gene: TRBV7-9
J gene: TRBJ2-3
clone size: once

CDR3 protein: CASSLGAALPNTEAFF
CDR3 DNA: TGCGCCAGCAGCTTGGGGGCAGCCCTACCGAACACTGAAGCTTTCTTT
CDR3 length: 16
D gene: NA
V gene: TRBV5-1
J gene: TRBJ1-1
clone size: few

CDR3 protein: CATSGDFYNEQFF
CDR3 DNA: TGTGCCACCAGCGGGGACTTCTACAATGAGCAGTTCTTC
CDR3 length: 13
D gene: NA
V gene: TRBV15
J gene: TRBJ2-1
clone size: NA

CDR3 protein: CASSLAPASGTYEQYF
CDR3 DNA: TGTGCCAGCAGCTTAGCGCCGGCTAGCGGGACCTACGAGCAGTACTTC
CDR3 length: 16
D gene: TRBD2
V gene: TRBV7-6
J gene: TRBJ2-7
clone size: few

CDR3 protein: CASSFTRTGSGRIEYF
CDR3 DNA: TGTGCCAGCAGTTTCACACGGACCGGGAGCGGGAGAATCGAGTACTTC
CDR3 length: 16
D gene: TRBD2
V gene: TRBV28
J gene: TRBJ2-7
clone size: NA

CDR3 protein: CASSFRWAGRNTGELFF
CDR3 DNA: TGTGCCAGCAGTTTCCGGTGGGCGGGTCGGAACACCGGGGAGCTGTTTTTT
CDR3 length: 17
D gene: NA
V gene: TRBV28
J gene: TRBJ2-2
clone size: NA

CDR3 protein: CASSSTRGESAGANVLTF
CDR3 DNA: TGTGCCAGCAGCTCGACCAGGGGAGAGAGTGCTGGGGCCAACGTCCTGACTTTC
CDR3 length: 18
D gene: NA
V gene: TRBV7-9
J gene: TRBJ2-6
clone size: few

CDR3 protein: CATSRNTLGSEQFF
CDR3 DNA: TGTGCCACCAGCAGAAATACCCTAGGGAGTGAGCAGTTCTTC
CDR3 length: 14
D gene: NA
V gene: TRBV15
J gene: TRBJ2-1
clone size: few

CDR3 protein: CASSPRGITGNTIYF
CDR3 DNA: TGTGCCAGCTCACCAAGAGGGATTACTGGAAACACCATATATTTT
CDR3 length: 15
D gene: NA
V gene: TRBV18
J gene: TRBJ1-3
clone size: few

CDR3 protein: CAWSSGDADTQYF
CDR3 DNA: TGTGCCTGGAGTTCGGGGGATGCAGATACGCAGTATTTT
CDR3 length: 13
D gene: NA
V gene: TRBV30
J gene: TRBJ2-3
clone size: NA

CDR3 protein: CASSIAGVQETQYF
CDR3 DNA: TGTGCCAGTAGTATAGCAGGGGTCCAAGAGACCCAGTACTTC
CDR3 length: 14
D gene: NA
V gene: TRBV19
J gene: TRBJ2-5
clone size: NA

CDR3 protein: CASSAPGRTGTGELFF
CDR3 DNA: TGTGCCAGCAGCGCACCGGGACGCACAGGGACCGGGGAGCTGTTTTTT
CDR3 length: 16
D gene: NA
V gene: TRBV11-3
J gene: TRBJ2-2
clone size: NA

CDR3 protein: CASSPLAGVGTGELFF
CDR3 DNA: TGCGCCAGCAGCCCGCTAGCGGGAGTGGGCACCGGGGAGCTGTTTTTT
CDR3 length: 16
D gene: TRBD2
V gene: TRBV5-1
J gene: TRBJ2-2
clone size: NA

CDR3 protein: CASSLGSGVGNEQFF
CDR3 DNA: TGTGCCAGCAGCTTGGGAAGCGGGGTCGGCAATGAGCAGTTCTTC
CDR3 length: 15
D gene: TRBD2
V gene: TRBV5-6
J gene: TRBJ2-1
clone size: NA

CDR3 protein: CASSQPGGASGRADEQYF
CDR3 DNA: TGCGCCAGCAGCCAACCGGGGGGGGCTAGCGGGAGGGCGGACGAGCAGTACTTC
CDR3 length: 18
D gene: TRBD2
V gene: TRBV4-3
J gene: TRBJ2-7
clone size: NA

CDR3 protein: CASSGGLTHTDTQYF
CDR3 DNA: TGTGCCAGTAGTGGGGGACTGACCCACACAGATACGCAGTATTTT
CDR3 length: 15
D gene: NA
V gene: TRBV19
J gene: TRBJ2-3
clone size: NA

CDR3 protein: CASSIRGAGAYEQYF
CDR3 DNA: TGTGCCAGTAGTATTCGGGGGGCAGGGGCCTACGAGCAGTACTTC
CDR3 length: 15
D gene: NA
V gene: TRBV19
J gene: TRBJ2-7
clone size: NA

CDR3 protein: CASSIDRGGTDTQYF
CDR3 DNA: TGTGCCAGTAGTATAGATCGGGGGGGTACGGATACGCAGTATTTT
CDR3 length: 15
D gene: TRBD2
V gene: TRBV19
J gene: TRBJ2-3
clone size: NA

CDR3 protein: CASSLVPYNEQFF
CDR3 DNA: TGCGCCAGCAGCTTGGTCCCATACAATGAGCAGTTCTTC
CDR3 length: 13
D gene: NA
V gene: TRBV5-1
J gene: TRBJ2-1
clone size: NA

CDR3 protein: CASSVVGLGSYNEQFF
CDR3 DNA: TGTGCCAGCAGCGTAGTGGGACTAGGCTCCTACAATGAGCAGTTCTTC
CDR3 length: 16
D gene: TRBD2
V gene: TRBV9
J gene: TRBJ2-1
clone size: NA

CDR3 protein: CASRRGQIALYGYTF
CDR3 DNA: TGTGCCAGCAGGCGGGGACAGATCGCCCTCTATGGCTACACCTTC
CDR3 length: 15
D gene: TRBD1
V gene: TRBV6-5
J gene: TRBJ1-2
clone size: NA

CDR3 protein: CASSSIKAGVFEQYF
CDR3 DNA: TGTGCCAGCAGTTCCATAAAAGCGGGAGTGTTCGAGCAGTACTTC
CDR3 length: 15
D gene: TRBD2
V gene: TRBV28
J gene: TRBJ2-7
clone size: once

CDR3 protein: CASSDRASHYGYTF
CDR3 DNA: TGTGCCAGCAGTGACCGGGCCTCCCACTATGGCTACACCTTC
CDR3 length: 14
D gene: NA
V gene: TRBV25-1
J gene: TRBJ1-2
clone size: NA

CDR3 protein: CASSEFWTSASNTGELFF
CDR3 DNA: TGTGCCAGCAGTGAATTTTGGACTAGCGCTTCGAACACCGGGGAGCTGTTTTTT
CDR3 length: 18
D gene: TRBD2
V gene: TRBV25-1
J gene: TRBJ2-2
clone size: NA

CDR3 protein: CASSLGLGSDTQYF
CDR3 DNA: TGTGCCAGCAGTCTTGGACTAGGGTCAGATACGCAGTATTTT
CDR3 length: 14
D gene: TRBD2
V gene: TRBV14
J gene: TRBJ2-3
clone size: NA

CDR3 protein: CSAVLETQYF
CDR3 DNA: TGCAGTGCCGTCCTGGAGACCCAGTACTTC
CDR3 length: 10
D gene: NA
V gene: TRBV20-1
J gene: TRBJ2-5
clone size: NA

CDR3 protein: CASTRDRSTDTQYF
CDR3 DNA: TGTGCCAGCACCCGGGACAGGAGCACAGATACGCAGTATTTT
CDR3 length: 14
D gene: TRBD1
V gene: TRBV2
J gene: TRBJ2-3
clone size: NA

CDR3 protein: CASRLAEKGGETQYF
CDR3 DNA: TGTGCCAGCAGACTCGCCGAAAAGGGGGGAGAGACCCAGTACTTC
CDR3 length: 15
D gene: NA
V gene: TRBV5-4
J gene: TRBJ2-5
clone size: NA

CDR3 protein: CASSQDLDPGYEQYF
CDR3 DNA: TGCGCCAGCAGCCAAGATTTGGATCCGGGCTACGAGCAGTACTTC
CDR3 length: 15
D gene: NA
V gene: TRBV4-1
J gene: TRBJ2-7
clone size: NA

CDR3 protein: CASSPLGESSYEQYF
CDR3 DNA: TGTGCCAGCTCACCACTGGGGGAATCCTCCTACGAGCAGTACTTC
CDR3 length: 15
D gene: NA
V gene: TRBV18
J gene: TRBJ2-7
clone size: once

CDR3 protein: CASRLAAGELFF
CDR3 DNA: TGTGCCAGCCGACTAGCGGCCGGGGAGCTGTTTTTT
CDR3 length: 12
D gene: TRBD2
V gene: TRBV2
J gene: TRBJ2-2
clone size: NA

CDR3 protein: CASSQALPGPQGGTQYF
CDR3 DNA: TGTGCCAGCAGCCAAGCCCTACCCGGGCCCCAGGGGGGGACCCAGTACTTC
CDR3 length: 17
D gene: NA
V gene: TRBV4-2
J gene: TRBJ2-5
clone size: NA

CDR3 protein: CAVGRLAELSGELFF
CDR3 DNA: TGTGCCGTGGGTCGACTAGCGGAACTCTCCGGGGAGCTGTTTTTT
CDR3 length: 15
D gene: TRBD2
V gene: TRBV6-5
J gene: TRBJ2-2
clone size: NA

CDR3 protein: CASSYESGPKHQPQHF
CDR3 DNA: TGTGCCAGCAGCTATGAGTCAGGGCCGAAGCATCAGCCCCAGCATTTT
CDR3 length: 16
D gene: NA
V gene: TRBV2
J gene: TRBJ1-5
clone size: NA

CDR3 protein: CASSLLGTSGASGELFF
CDR3 DNA: TGTGCCAGCAGTTTACTCGGGACTAGCGGGGCTTCCGGGGAGCTGTTTTTT
CDR3 length: 17
D gene: TRBD2
V gene: TRBV28
J gene: TRBJ2-2
clone size: NA

CDR3 protein: CSATRTDTQYF
CDR3 DNA: TGCAGTGCTACTAGAACAGATACGCAGTATTTT
CDR3 length: 11
D gene: NA
V gene: TRBV20-1
J gene: TRBJ2-3
clone size: NA

CDR3 protein: CASSLDGPTTNTGELFF
CDR3 DNA: TGTGCCAGCAGCCTGGACGGACCCACGACGAACACCGGGGAGCTGTTTTTT
CDR3 length: 17
D gene: NA
V gene: TRBV5-4
J gene: TRBJ2-2
clone size: once

CDR3 protein: CAWSSTNNEQFF
CDR3 DNA: TGTGCCTGGAGTAGTACTAACAATGAGCAGTTCTTC
CDR3 length: 12
D gene: NA
V gene: TRBV30
J gene: TRBJ2-1
clone size: NA